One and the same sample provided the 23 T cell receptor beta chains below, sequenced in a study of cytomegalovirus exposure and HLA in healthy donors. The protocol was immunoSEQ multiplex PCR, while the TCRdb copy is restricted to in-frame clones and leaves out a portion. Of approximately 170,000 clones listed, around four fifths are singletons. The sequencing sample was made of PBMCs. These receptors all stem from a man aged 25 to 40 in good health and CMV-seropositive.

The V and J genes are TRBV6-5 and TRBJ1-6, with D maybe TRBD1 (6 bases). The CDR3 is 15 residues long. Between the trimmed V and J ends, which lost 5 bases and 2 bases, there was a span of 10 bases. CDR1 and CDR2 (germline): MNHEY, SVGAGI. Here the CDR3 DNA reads TGTGCCAGCAGTCCCCGGGACACCTATAATTCACCCCTCCACTTT. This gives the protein CASSPRDTYNSPLHF.

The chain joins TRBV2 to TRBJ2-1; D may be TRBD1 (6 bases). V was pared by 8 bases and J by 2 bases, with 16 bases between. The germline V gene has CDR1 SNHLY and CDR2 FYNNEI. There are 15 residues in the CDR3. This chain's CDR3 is CASFQGSPTYNEQFF. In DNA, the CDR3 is TGTGCCAGCTTTCAGGGGTCGCCTACCTACAATGAGCAGTTCTTC.

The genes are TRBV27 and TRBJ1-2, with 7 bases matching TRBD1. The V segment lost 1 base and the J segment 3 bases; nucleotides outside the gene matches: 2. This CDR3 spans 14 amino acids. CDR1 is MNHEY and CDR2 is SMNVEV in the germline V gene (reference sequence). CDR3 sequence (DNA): TGTGCCAGCAGTTTATATCAGGGGGACTATGGCTACACCTTC. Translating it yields CASSLYQGDYGYTF.

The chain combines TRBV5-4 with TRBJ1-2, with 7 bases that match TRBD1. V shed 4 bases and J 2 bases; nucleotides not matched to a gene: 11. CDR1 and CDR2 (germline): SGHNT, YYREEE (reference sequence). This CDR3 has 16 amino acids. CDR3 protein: CASSPYYRDSNYGYTF. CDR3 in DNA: TGTGCCAGCAGCCCATACTACCGGGACAGCAACTATGGCTACACCTTC.

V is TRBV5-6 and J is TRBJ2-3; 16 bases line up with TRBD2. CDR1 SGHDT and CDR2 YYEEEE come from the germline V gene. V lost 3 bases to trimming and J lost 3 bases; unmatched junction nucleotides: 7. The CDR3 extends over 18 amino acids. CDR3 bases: TGTGCCAGCAGCTCGGGACTAGCGGGGGGGCCGGGGACAGATACGCAGTATTTT. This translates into CASSSGLAGGPGTDTQYF.

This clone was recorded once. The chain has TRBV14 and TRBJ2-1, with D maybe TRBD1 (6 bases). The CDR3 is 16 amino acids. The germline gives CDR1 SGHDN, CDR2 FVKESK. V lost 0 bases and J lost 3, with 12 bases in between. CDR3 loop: CASSQELLGGYNEQFF. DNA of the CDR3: TGTGCCAGCAGCCAAGAACTACTAGGGGGCTACAATGAGCAGTTCTTC.

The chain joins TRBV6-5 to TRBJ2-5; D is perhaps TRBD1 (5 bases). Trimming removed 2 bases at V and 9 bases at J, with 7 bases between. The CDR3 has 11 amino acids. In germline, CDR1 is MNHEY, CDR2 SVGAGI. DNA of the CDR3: TGTGCCAGCAGTTACACAGGTGCCCAGTACTTC. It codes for CASSYTGAQYF.

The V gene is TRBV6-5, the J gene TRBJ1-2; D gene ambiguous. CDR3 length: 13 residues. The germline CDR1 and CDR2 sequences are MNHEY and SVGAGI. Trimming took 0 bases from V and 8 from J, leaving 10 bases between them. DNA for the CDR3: TGTGCCAGCAGTTACTCGAAGCATTTCGGCTACACCTTC. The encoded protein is CASSYSKHFGYTF.

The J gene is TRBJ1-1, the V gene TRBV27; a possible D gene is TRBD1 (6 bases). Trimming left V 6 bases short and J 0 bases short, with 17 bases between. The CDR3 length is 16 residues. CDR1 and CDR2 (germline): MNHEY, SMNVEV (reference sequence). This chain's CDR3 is CASRGWGGRLNTEAFF. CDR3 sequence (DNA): TGTGCCAGCAGGGGGTGGGGGGGGCGGTTGAACACTGAAGCTTTCTTT.

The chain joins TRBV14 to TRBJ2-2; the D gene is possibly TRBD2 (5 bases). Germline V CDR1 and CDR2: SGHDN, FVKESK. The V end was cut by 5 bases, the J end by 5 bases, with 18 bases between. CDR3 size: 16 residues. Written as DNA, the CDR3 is TGTGCCAGCAGCAGGCAACTAGTTAGTTCGACCGGGGAGCTGTTTTTT. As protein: CASSRQLVSSTGELFF.

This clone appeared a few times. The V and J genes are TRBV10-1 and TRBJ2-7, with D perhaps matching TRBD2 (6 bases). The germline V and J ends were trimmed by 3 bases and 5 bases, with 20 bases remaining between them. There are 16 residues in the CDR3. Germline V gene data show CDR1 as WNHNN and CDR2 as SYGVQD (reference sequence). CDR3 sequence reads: CASSELSGVFGDEQYF. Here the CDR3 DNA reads TGCGCCAGCAGTGAATTATCGGGAGTATTCGGCGACGAGCAGTACTTC.

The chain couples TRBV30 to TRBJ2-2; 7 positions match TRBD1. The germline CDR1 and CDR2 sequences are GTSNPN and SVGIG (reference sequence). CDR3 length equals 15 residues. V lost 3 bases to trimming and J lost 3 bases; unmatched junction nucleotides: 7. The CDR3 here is CAWSSGTDDTGELFF. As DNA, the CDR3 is TGTGCCTGGAGCTCCGGGACAGACGACACCGGGGAGCTGTTTTTT.

The CDR3 DNA reads TGTGCCAGCACCAAGGCAGGGTGGCCTCAGCCCCAGCATTTT. Translating gives CASTKAGWPQPQHF. The V and J genes are TRBV6-6 and TRBJ1-5; D might be TRBD1 (5 bases). Germline assignment: CDR1 MNHNY and CDR2 SVGAGI (reference sequence). The V and J ends lost 7 bases and 6 bases respectively, with 16 bases between them. This CDR3 has 14 residues.

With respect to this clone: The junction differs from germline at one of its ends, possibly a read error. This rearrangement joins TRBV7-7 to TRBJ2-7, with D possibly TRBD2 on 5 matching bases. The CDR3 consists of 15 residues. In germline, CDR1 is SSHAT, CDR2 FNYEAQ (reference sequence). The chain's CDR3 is CASSLASGRGYEQYF. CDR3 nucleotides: TGTGCTAGCAGCTTAGCTTCTGGACGGGGCTACGAGCAGTACTTC.

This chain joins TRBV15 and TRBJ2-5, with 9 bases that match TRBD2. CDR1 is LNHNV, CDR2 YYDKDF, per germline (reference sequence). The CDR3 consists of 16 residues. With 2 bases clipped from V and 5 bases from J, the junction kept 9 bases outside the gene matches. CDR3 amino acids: CATSRSSGGLGETQYF. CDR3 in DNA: TGTGCCACCAGCAGAAGCAGCGGGGGGTTGGGGGAGACCCAGTACTTC.

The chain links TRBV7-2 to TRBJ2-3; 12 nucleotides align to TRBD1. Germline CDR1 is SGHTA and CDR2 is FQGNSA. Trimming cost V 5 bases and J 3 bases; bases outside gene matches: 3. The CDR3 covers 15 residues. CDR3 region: CASSPGQGATDTQYF. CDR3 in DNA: TGTGCCAGCAGCCCGGGACAGGGGGCGACAGATACGCAGTATTTT.

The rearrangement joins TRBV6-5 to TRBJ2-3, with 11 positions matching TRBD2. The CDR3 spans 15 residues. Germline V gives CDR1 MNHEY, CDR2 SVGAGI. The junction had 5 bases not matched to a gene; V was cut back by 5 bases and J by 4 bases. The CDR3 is CASSRTGLAADTQYF. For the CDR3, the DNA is TGTGCCAGCAGTAGAACGGGACTAGCGGCAGATACGCAGTATTTT.

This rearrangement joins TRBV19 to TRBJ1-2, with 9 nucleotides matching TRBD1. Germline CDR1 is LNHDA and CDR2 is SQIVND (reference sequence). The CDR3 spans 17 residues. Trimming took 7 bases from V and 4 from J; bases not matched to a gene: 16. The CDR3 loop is CASTLFLQGARSYGYTF. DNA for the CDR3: TGTGCCAGTACCCTCTTTCTACAGGGGGCGCGTTCCTATGGCTACACCTTC.

The CDR3 reads CASSLGQGAESEQYF. The CDR3 coding sequence is TGTGCCAGCAGTCTCGGACAGGGGGCGGAGAGCGAGCAGTACTTC. The J gene is TRBJ2-7, the V gene TRBV27, with 11 bases matching TRBD1. The V segment lost 5 bases and the J segment 6 bases; nucleotides outside the gene matches: 9. CDR3 length: 15 amino acids. Germline CDR1 is MNHEY and CDR2 is SMNVEV (reference sequence).

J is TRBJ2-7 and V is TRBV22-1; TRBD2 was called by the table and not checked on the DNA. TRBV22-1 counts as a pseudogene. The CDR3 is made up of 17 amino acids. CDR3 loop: CPGSARPLPTVIYEQYF. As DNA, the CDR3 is TGTCCTGGGAGCGCACGTCCCCTTCCGACTGTGATCTACGAGCAGTACTTC.

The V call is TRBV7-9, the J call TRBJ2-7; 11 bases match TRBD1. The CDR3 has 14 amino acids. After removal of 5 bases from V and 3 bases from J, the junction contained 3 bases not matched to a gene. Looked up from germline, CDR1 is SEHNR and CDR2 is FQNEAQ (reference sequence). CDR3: CASSVGTGGYEQYF. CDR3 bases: TGTGCCAGCAGCGTAGGGACAGGGGGCTACGAGCAGTACTTC.

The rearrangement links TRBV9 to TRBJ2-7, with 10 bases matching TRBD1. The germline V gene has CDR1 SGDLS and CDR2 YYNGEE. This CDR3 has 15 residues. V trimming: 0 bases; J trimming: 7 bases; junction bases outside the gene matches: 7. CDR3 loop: CASSVDSGTGVEQYF. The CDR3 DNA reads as TGTGCCAGCAGCGTAGACTCAGGGACAGGGGTTGAGCAGTACTTC.

The CDR3 DNA reads TGTGCCAGCAGTGACGCTGGAGGGCAATACAATGAGCAGTTCTTC. Translated, it gives CASSDAGGQYNEQFF. The chain combines TRBV6-4 with TRBJ2-1; tentative D call: TRBD2 (6 bases). CDR1 is MRHNA and CDR2 is SNTAGT in the germline V gene. Trimming left V 2 bases short and J 4 bases short, with 12 bases between. CDR3 length equals 15 residues.